This T cell receptor (delta chain) was captured by sequencing in a study of gamma-delta T cells after stem cell transplantation. TCRdb re-identified clones in the RT-PCR reads via CATT. The sample includes 600 to 850 delta-chain clones, around a fifth seen only once; the top ten take approximately 25%. This CDR3 contains 22 residues. V was cut by 1 base and J by 0 bases, with 30 bases left in between. Per the germline V gene, CDR1 is TSWWSYY and CDR2 is QGS. V and J are TRDV1 and TRDJ1; D might be TRDD2 (5 bases). TCRdb leaves out the J gene; it was filled in here by matching the DNA to germline. Material for sequencing was gamma-delta T cells. The receptor was derived from a human donor. It is not recorded whose cells these are; they may come from a transplant donor. The CDR3 sequence is CALGEPPPPLLLWPSYTDKLIF. CDR3 DNA sequence: TGTGCTCTTGGGGAACCTCCCCCACCCCTTCTTCTTTGGCCATCGTACACCGATAAACTCATCTTT.